The 20 T cell receptor beta chains reported below all come from one sample, sequenced in a study of T cell responses to AZD1222 COVID-19 vaccine. This table comes from immunoSEQ multiplex PCR, and its TCRdb copy is limited to in-frame clones, with some not included. The table records 90,000 to 150,000 clones, about 90% of them present only once. The sample in question was peripheral blood, obtained on day 0 of AZD1222 vaccination. Receptor source: an adult in good health.

The chain recombines TRBV13 with TRBJ2-7, with 9 bases identical to TRBD2. Trimming removed 0 bases from V and 4 bases from J; junction bases left unmatched: 4. Germline values: CDR1 PRHDT, CDR2 FYEKMQ (reference sequence). CDR3 size: 15 residues. In DNA, the CDR3 is TGTGCCAGCAGCTTAGGGACTAGCGGCTTTTACGAGCAGTACTTC. Its translation is CASSLGTSGFYEQYF.

The V and J genes are TRBV29-1 and TRBJ1-2, with 10 bases aligning to TRBD1. This CDR3 is built from 13 residues. Trimming cost V 1 base and J 6 bases; bases outside gene matches: 2. From germline, CDR1 is SQVTM and CDR2 ANQGSEA. CDR3 bases: TGCAGCGTTGAAGGGGACAGGGGTAATGGCTACACCTTC. Protein sequence: CSVEGDRGNGYTF.

The chain couples TRBV29-1 to TRBJ2-1; D call uncertain. This CDR3 has 14 amino acids. V was clipped by 6 bases and J by 8 bases, with 20 bases between them. From germline, CDR1 is SQVTM and CDR2 ANQGSEA. CDR3 region: CSVLKEQVFHEQFF. CDR3 DNA: TGCAGCGTGCTAAAGGAGCAGGTTTTCCATGAGCAGTTCTTC.

This clone came up once. The rearrangement joins TRBV28 to TRBJ1-2; D may be TRBD1 (6 bases). V was cut by 2 bases and J by 8 bases, with 9 bases left in between. This CDR3 is 12 amino acids long. The germline gives CDR1 MDHEN, CDR2 SYDVKM. DNA for the CDR3: TGTGCCAGCAGTTTAGGGGGGGGCGGCTACACCTTC. Translated: CASSLGGGGYTF.

The chain carries TRBV9 and TRBJ1-4, with TRBD1 matching 9 bases. This CDR3 spans 15 amino acids. V was clipped by 0 bases and J by 6 bases; unmatched bases: 3. Germline-derived CDR1 and CDR2 are SGDLS and YYNGEE. CDR3 protein: CASSVAGQGDEKLFF. Here the CDR3 DNA reads TGTGCCAGCAGCGTAGCGGGACAGGGAGATGAAAAACTGTTTTTT.

The chain is built from TRBV7-3 and TRBJ2-2, with D unresolved. CDR1 and CDR2 (germline): SGHTA, FQGTGA. V was pared by 0 bases and J by 4 bases, with 3 bases between. The length of the CDR3 is 13 residues. This CDR3 reads CASSLTTTGELFF. The CDR3 DNA reads as TGTGCCAGCAGCTTAACGACCACCGGGGAGCTGTTTTTT.

The genes are TRBV5-8 and TRBJ2-2; D unclear. The length of the CDR3 is 17 residues. V lost 5 bases and J lost 0, with 17 bases in between. Germline loops: CDR1 SGHTS, CDR2 YDEGEE. In nucleotides, the CDR3 is TGTGCCAGCAGACACCGGGTTACCCCACCGAACACCGGGGAGCTGTTTTTT. Translating it yields CASRHRVTPPNTGELFF.

This chain connects TRBV18 to TRBJ1-1, with D maybe TRBD1 (6 bases). Germline CDR1 and CDR2: KGHSH and LQKENI. Trimming left V 3 bases short and J 1 base short, with 12 bases between. This CDR3 is 15 amino acids long. The CDR3 DNA follows: TGTGCCAGCTCACCGCATACGGGGGCGAACACTGAAGCTTTCTTT. This gives the protein CASSPHTGANTEAFF.

This chain connects TRBV28 to TRBJ1-3, with 8 bases aligning to TRBD1. V lost 7 bases to trimming and J lost 8 bases; unmatched junction nucleotides: 7. CDR1 and CDR2 from the germline V gene are MDHEN and SYDVKM. The length of the CDR3 is 13 residues. CDR3 region: CASTVQGADTIYF. The CDR3 DNA reads as TGTGCCAGCACCGTGCAGGGGGCAGACACCATATATTTT.

The chain has TRBV28 and TRBJ1-2, with D possibly TRBD1 on 6 matching bases. Germline V lookup: CDR1 MDHEN, CDR2 SYDVKM. Trimming took 6 bases from V and 4 from J, leaving 12 bases between them. The CDR3 totals 13 residues. The CDR3 sequence: CASRTTGTYGYTF. The CDR3 DNA sequence: TGTGCCAGCAGGACCACAGGGACCTATGGCTACACCTTC.

The genes are TRBV19 and TRBJ2-1, with a tentative D call TRBD1 (6 bases). With 5 bases removed from V and 3 bases from J, the gap between germline ends came to 14 bases. Germline CDR1 is LNHDA and CDR2 is SQIVND (reference sequence). This CDR3 contains 15 residues. CDR3 DNA sequence: TGTGCCAGTAGTGGACAGCATAAAATCTACAATGAGCAGTTCTTC. This gives the protein CASSGQHKIYNEQFF. Variable domain in full (rest from reference TRBV19 and TRBJ2-1): DGGITQSPKYLFRKEGQNVTLSCEQNLNHDAMYWYRQDPGQGLRLIYYSQIVNDFQKGDIAEGYSVSREKKESFPLTVTSAQKNPTAFYLCASSGQHKIYNEQFFGPGTRLTVL.

The rearrangement joins TRBV10-3 to TRBJ1-5; perhaps TRBD1 as D (5 bases). CDR1 ENHRY and CDR2 SYGVKD come from the germline V gene. The CDR3 has 13 residues. The V end lost 6 bases, the J end lost 5 bases, and 11 bases lay between the germline ends. Written as DNA, the CDR3 is TGTGCCATCAGCTCCAGGGATGATCAGCCCCAGCATTTT. It codes for CAISSRDDQPQHF.

The chain uses TRBV20-1 and TRBJ1-2, with D hard to call. Germline V gene lookup returns CDR1 DFQATT and CDR2 SNEGSKA (reference sequence). V was pared by 3 bases and J by 0 bases, with 14 bases between. The CDR3 totals 15 residues. The CDR3 region is CSASRGFGANYGYTF. CDR3 sequence (DNA): TGCAGTGCTAGTCGCGGGTTTGGGGCTAACTATGGCTACACCTTC.

The J gene is TRBJ2-7, the V gene TRBV6-6; D gene uncertain. CDR1 and CDR2 from the germline V gene are MNHNY and SVGAGI (reference sequence). This CDR3 is 12 amino acids long. Trimming pared 4 bases from V and 1 base from J, leaving 5 bases between. Here the CDR3 reads CASSLQSYEQYF. In DNA, the CDR3 is TGTGCCAGCAGTTTACAGTCCTACGAGCAGTACTTC.

V and J are TRBV2 and TRBJ2-1; D is ambiguous. Between the trimmed V and J ends, which lost 8 bases and 9 bases, there was a span of 17 bases. The germline gives CDR1 SNHLY, CDR2 FYNNEI. CDR3 length: 13 residues. The CDR3 coding sequence is TGTGCCAGCCACAGACAACTTGCCCCTGAGCAGTTCTTC. It is translated as CASHRQLAPEQFF.

The chain links TRBV11-3 to TRBJ2-2, with D perhaps matching TRBD1 (6 bases). Germline CDR1 and CDR2: SGHNT and YENEEA. This CDR3 contains 15 residues. Trimming left V 3 bases short and J 4 bases short, with 12 bases between. This CDR3 is CASSFRGLGTGELFF. The CDR3 DNA reads TGTGCCAGCAGCTTCAGGGGTTTAGGCACCGGGGAGCTGTTTTTT.

The gene calls are TRBV5-6 and TRBJ2-1; 8 positions agree with TRBD1. This CDR3 has 15 residues. CDR1 is SGHDT and CDR2 is YYEEEE in the germline V gene. With 3 bases clipped from V and 1 base from J, the junction kept 3 bases outside the gene matches. This CDR3 is CASSWTGTSYNEQFF. The CDR3 DNA is TGTGCCAGCAGCTGGACAGGGACGTCCTACAATGAGCAGTTCTTC.

The table lists this clone with a count of one. The chain employs TRBV28 and TRBJ1-1; a weak D match, TRBD1 (5 bases). The CDR3 length is 13 residues. V lost 3 bases and J 2 bases, leaving 7 bases between the germline ends. In germline, CDR1 is MDHEN, CDR2 SYDVKM. Here the CDR3 reads CASSLGLNTEAFF. CDR3 in DNA: TGTGCCAGCAGTTTGGGGCTTAACACTGAAGCTTTCTTT.

This chain links TRBV3-1 (or the pseudogene TRBV3-2) with TRBJ2-7, with TRBD2 matching 7 bases. Per the germline V gene, CDR1 is LGHDT and CDR2 is YNNKEL (reference sequence). The CDR3 is made up of 16 amino acids. V was pared by 0 bases and J by 5 bases, with 10 bases of the junction left unmatched. This chain's CDR3 is CASSQDWGGSADEQYF. The CDR3 nucleotides read TGTGCCAGCAGCCAAGATTGGGGCGGGAGTGCTGACGAGCAGTACTTC.

This clone has a single count. The chain joins TRBV5-6 to TRBJ2-3; 7 bases fit TRBD1. The CDR3 contains 14 residues. V was pared by 1 base and J by 4 bases, with 3 bases of the junction left unmatched. Germline values: CDR1 SGHDT, CDR2 YYEEEE. CDR3 sequence: CASSLPTGADTQYF. The CDR3 DNA follows: TGTGCCAGCAGCTTGCCTACAGGGGCAGATACGCAGTATTTT. Complete variable domain (other parts from reference TRBV5-6 and TRBJ2-3): DAGVTQSPTHLIKTRGQQVTLRCSPKSGHDTVSWYQQALGQGPQFIFQYYEEEERQRGNFPDRFSGHQFPNYSSELNVNALLLGDSALYLCASSLPTGADTQYFGPGTRLTVL.